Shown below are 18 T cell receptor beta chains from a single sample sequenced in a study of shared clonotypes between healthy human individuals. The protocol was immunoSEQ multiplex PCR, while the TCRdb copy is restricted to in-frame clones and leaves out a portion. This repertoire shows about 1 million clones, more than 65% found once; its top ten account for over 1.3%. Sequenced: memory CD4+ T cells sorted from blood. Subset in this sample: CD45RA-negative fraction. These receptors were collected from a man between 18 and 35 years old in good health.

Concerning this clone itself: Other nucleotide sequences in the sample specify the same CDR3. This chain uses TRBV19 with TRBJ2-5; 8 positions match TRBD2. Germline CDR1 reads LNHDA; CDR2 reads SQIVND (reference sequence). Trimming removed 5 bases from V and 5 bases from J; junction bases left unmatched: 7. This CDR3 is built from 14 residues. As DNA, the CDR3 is TGTGCCAGTAGTCCCCCGGGAGGGAGGGAGACCCAGTACTTC. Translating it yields CASSPPGGRETQYF.

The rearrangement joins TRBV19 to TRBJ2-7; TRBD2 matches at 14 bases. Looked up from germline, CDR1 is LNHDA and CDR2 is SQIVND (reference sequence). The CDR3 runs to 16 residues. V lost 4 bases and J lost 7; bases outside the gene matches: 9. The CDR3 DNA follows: TGTGCCAGTAGTACCTGGACTAGCGGGGGGAATGGAGAGCAGTACTTC. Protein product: CASSTWTSGGNGEQYF.

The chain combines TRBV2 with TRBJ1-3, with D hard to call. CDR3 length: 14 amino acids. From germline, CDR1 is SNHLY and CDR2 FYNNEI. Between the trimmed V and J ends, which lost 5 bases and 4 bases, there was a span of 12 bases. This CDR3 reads CASSPPVWGNTIYF. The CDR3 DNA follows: TGTGCCAGCAGTCCACCGGTTTGGGGAAACACCATATATTTT.

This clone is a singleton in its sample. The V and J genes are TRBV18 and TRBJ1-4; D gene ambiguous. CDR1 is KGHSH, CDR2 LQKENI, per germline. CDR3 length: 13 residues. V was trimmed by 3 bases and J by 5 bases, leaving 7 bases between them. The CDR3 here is CASSPSVNEKLFF. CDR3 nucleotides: TGTGCCAGCTCACCTTCGGTCAATGAAAAACTGTTTTTT.

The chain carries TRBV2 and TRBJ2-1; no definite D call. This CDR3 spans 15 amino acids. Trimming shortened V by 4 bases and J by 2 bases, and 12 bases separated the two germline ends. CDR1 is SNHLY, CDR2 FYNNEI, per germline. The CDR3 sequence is CASSVSQLAYNEQFF. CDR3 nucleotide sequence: TGTGCCAGCAGTGTAAGCCAATTGGCCTACAATGAGCAGTTCTTC.

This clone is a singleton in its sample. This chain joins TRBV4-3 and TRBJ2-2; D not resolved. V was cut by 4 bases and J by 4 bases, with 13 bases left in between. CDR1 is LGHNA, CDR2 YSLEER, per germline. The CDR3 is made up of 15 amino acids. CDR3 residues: CASSLSHLVTGELFF. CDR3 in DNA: TGCGCCAGCAGCCTAAGTCACCTTGTCACCGGGGAGCTGTTTTTT.

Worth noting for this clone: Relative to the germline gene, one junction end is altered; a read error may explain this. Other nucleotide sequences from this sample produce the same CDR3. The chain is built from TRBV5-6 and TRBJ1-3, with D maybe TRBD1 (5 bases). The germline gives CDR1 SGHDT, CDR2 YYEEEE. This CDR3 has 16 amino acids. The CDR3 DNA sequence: TGTGCCAGTAGCTTCCCCTTTAGCGGGGGTGGAAACACCATATATTTT. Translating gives CASSFPFSGGGNTIYF.

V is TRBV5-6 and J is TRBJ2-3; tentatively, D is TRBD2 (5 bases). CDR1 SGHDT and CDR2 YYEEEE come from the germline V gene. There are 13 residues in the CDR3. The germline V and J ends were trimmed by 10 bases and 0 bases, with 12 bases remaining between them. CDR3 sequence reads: CAWRKSSTDTQYF. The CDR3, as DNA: TGTGCCTGGAGGAAGTCTAGCACAGATACGCAGTATTTT.

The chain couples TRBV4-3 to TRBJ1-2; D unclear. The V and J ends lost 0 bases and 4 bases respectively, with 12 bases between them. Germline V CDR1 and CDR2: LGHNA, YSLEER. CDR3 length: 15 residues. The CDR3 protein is CASSQDTQSAYGYTF. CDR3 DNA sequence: TGCGCCAGCAGCCAAGATACGCAGTCTGCCTATGGCTACACCTTC.

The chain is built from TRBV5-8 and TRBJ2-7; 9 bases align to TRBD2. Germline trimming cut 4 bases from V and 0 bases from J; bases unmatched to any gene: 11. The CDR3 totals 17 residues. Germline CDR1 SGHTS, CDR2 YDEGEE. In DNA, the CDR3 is TGTGCCAGCAGCCGGTTTTTTAGCGGGGGCAGCTCCTACGAGCAGTACTTC. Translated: CASSRFFSGGSSYEQYF.

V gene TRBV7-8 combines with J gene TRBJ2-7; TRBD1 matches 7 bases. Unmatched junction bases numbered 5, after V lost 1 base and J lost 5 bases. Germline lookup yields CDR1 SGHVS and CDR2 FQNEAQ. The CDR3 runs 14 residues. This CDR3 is CASSLVVQGNEQYF. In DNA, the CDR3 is TGTGCCAGCAGCTTAGTAGTACAGGGGAACGAGCAGTACTTC.

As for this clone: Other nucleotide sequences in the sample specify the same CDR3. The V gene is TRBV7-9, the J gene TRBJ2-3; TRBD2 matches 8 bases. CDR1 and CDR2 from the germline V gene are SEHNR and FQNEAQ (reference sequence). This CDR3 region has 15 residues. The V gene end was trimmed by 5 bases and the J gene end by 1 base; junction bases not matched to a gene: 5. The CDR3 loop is CASSRAGAGTDTQYF. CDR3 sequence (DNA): TGTGCCAGCAGCCGAGCGGGGGCGGGCACAGATACGCAGTATTTT.

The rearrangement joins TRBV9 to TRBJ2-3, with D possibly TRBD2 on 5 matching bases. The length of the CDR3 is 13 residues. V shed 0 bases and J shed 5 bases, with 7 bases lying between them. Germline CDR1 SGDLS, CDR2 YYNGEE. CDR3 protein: CASSVDGGDTQYF. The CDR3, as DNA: TGTGCCAGCAGCGTAGACGGAGGAGATACGCAGTATTTT.

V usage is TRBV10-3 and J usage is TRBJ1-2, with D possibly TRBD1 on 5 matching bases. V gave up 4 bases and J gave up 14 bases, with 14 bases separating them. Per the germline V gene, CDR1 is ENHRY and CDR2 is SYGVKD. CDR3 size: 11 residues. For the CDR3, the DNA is TGTGCCATCAGTGGCGGGGACGTTAGAACCTTC. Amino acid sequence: CAISGGDVRTF.

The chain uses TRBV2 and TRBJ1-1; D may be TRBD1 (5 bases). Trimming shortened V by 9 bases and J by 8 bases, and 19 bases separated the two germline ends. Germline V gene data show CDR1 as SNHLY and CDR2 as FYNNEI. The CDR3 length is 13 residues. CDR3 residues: CASSGRDYREAFF. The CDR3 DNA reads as TGTGCCAGTTCCGGGAGGGATTACAGGGAAGCTTTCTTT.

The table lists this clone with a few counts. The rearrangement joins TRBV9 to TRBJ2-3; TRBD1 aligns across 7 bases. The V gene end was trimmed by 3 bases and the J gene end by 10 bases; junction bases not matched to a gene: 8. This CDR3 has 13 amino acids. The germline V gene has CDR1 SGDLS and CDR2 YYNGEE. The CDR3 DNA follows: TGTGCCAGCAGCGCAGCTGACAGGGCCGCGCAGTATTTT. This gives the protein CASSAADRAAQYF.

The chain's CDR3 is CASSTSGQSYEQYF. The CDR3 region has the DNA TGCGCCAGTTCCACTAGCGGACAGAGCTACGAGCAGTACTTC. The chain couples TRBV5-1 to TRBJ2-7, with 8 bases fitting TRBD2. The trim removed 8 bases at V and 3 bases at J, leaving 10 bases unmatched. This CDR3 spans 14 amino acids. Germline V lookup: CDR1 SGHRS, CDR2 YFSETQ.

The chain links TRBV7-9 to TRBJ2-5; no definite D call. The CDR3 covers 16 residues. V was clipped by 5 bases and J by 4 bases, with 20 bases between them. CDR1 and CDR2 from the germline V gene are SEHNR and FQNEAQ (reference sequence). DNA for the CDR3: TGTGCCAGCAGCCTACAGCGACCCACTTTTGGAGAGACCCAGTACTTC. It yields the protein CASSLQRPTFGETQYF.